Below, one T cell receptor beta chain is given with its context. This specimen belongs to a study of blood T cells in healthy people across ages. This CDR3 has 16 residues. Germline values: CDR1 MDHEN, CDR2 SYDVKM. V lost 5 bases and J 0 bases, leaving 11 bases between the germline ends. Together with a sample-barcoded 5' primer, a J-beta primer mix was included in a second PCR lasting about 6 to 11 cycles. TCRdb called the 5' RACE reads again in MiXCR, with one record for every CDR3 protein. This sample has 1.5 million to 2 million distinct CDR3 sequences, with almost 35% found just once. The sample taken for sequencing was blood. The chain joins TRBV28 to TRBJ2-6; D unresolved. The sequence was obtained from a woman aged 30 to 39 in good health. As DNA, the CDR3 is TGTGCCAGCAGTCTGGACCCAAGCTCTGGGGCCAACGTCCTGACTTTC. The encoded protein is CASSLDPSSGANVLTF.